A single sample is the source of the 32 T cell receptor beta chains below, sequenced in a study of T-cell memory formation after mild COVID-19. TCRdb used MiXCR to reprocess the 5' RACE reads, holding one entry per CDR3 protein. In the table there are under 150,000 distinct CDR3 sequences, over 20% of which are singletons. Sequences were obtained from PBMCs or a T cell subset sorted from them (not recorded which). The receptor set was obtained from a man aged 18 to 29 who had mild COVID-19 (a few samples of this study predate the infection). Cell type and time point are not known.

The chain uses TRBV2 and TRBJ2-2, with D perhaps matching TRBD1 or TRBD2 (6 bases each). CDR3 length: 15 amino acids. Germline values: CDR1 SNHLY, CDR2 FYNNEI. The germline V and J ends were trimmed by 0 bases and 4 bases, with 9 bases remaining between them. CDR3 DNA: TGTGCCAGCAGTGAAGCCGGGGGCAGCACCGGGGAGCTGTTTTTT. Protein: CASSEAGGSTGELFF.

The V and J genes are TRBV6-5 and TRBJ2-1, with a tentative D call TRBD1 (6 bases). Germline values: CDR1 MNHEY, CDR2 SVGAGI. Deletions cut 8 bases from V and 2 bases from J, with 13 bases between. The CDR3 runs to 14 residues. The CDR3, as DNA: TGTGCCAGCGCAGGGGCAAATCCCTACAATGAGCAGTTCTTC. Translating gives CASAGANPYNEQFF.

There are many counts of this clonotype. V usage is TRBV12-5 and J usage is TRBJ2-1, with 8 bases matching TRBD2. The ends lost 6 bases at V and 4 bases at J; junction bases unmatched: 11. The germline V gene encodes CDR1 LGHNT and CDR2 FRNRAP. This CDR3 comprises 16 residues. The CDR3 is CASGSRVAGPYNEQFF. The CDR3 nucleotides are TGTGCTAGTGGCTCGAGGGTAGCGGGGCCGTACAATGAGCAGTTCTTC.

The rearrangement uses TRBV7-8 and TRBJ2-1, with unresolved D. Germline V gene lookup returns CDR1 SGHVS and CDR2 FQNEAQ. The CDR3 is made up of 14 amino acids. V was pared by 6 bases and J by 2 bases, with 11 bases between. Written as DNA, the CDR3 is TGTGCCAGCAGGGAAGAGGAGACCTACAATGAGCAGTTCTTC. Encoded protein: CASREEETYNEQFF.

This chain uses TRBV4-1 with TRBJ1-5; 8 bases are a match to TRBD1. Germline lookup yields CDR1 MGHRA and CDR2 YSYEKL. J was trimmed by 3 bases and V by 4 bases; bases with no gene match: 5. The CDR3 sequence is 15 residues long. CDR3 coding DNA: TGCGCCAGCAGCCCCCACAGGGGGGACAATCAGCCCCAGCATTTT. It specifies CASSPHRGDNQPQHF.

The rearrangement uses TRBV4-3 and TRBJ2-1; 9 nucleotides line up with TRBD1. This CDR3 is built from 17 residues. Germline V gene sequence: CDR1 LGHNA, CDR2 YSLEER. V shed 4 bases, J shed 8 bases, and the junction held 15 bases outside the gene matches. CDR3 region: CASSPSRDRARSDEQFF. Here the CDR3 DNA reads TGCGCCAGCAGCCCATCCCGGGACAGGGCTCGGTCGGATGAGCAGTTCTTC.

The chain uses TRBV12-3 or TRBV12-4 and TRBJ2-2; 9 nucleotides agree with TRBD1. V gave up 11 bases and J gave up 8 bases; unmatched junction bases: 12. The CDR3 runs 14 residues. CDR3 region: CASGRDREIGELFF. DNA of the CDR3: TGTGCCTCCGGCCGGGACAGGGAAATTGGGGAGCTGTTTTTT.

The V call is TRBV7-6, the J call TRBJ2-7, with D maybe TRBD1 (6 bases). V was clipped by 5 bases and J by 6 bases, with 11 bases between them. The V gene's germline CDR1 is SGHVS and CDR2 FNYEAQ. The CDR3 contains 12 residues. DNA for the CDR3: TGTGCCAGCAGCGTACAGGGTGGCGAGCAGTACTTC. Encoded protein: CASSVQGGEQYF.

V and J are TRBV12-3 or TRBV12-4 and TRBJ2-6, with D maybe TRBD1 (6 bases). This CDR3 has 16 residues. V lost 5 bases and J lost 4, with 15 bases in between. The CDR3 sequence is CASSLGDIAGANVLTF. The CDR3 region has the DNA TGTGCCAGCAGTCTGGGGGACATCGCGGGGGCCAACGTCCTGACTTTC.

The genes are TRBV9 and TRBJ2-1, with D perhaps matching TRBD2 (6 bases). CDR3 size: 15 residues. CDR1 is SGDLS and CDR2 is YYNGEE in the germline V gene. With 4 bases removed from V and 0 bases from J, the gap between germline ends came to 11 bases. This CDR3 is CASSPRGSSYNEQFF. For the CDR3, the DNA is TGTGCCAGCAGCCCCCGGGGGAGCTCCTACAATGAGCAGTTCTTC.

This clonotype was seen a handful of times. V gene TRBV9 combines with J gene TRBJ2-5; a weak D match, TRBD2 (5 bases). The length of the CDR3 is 17 residues. V shed 1 base and J shed 0 bases, with 16 bases lying between them. Germline V gene data show CDR1 as SGDLS and CDR2 as YYNGEE. The CDR3, as DNA: TGTGCCAGCAGCGTAAATCTAGCAGGAACGGACCAAGAGACCCAGTACTTC. Its protein is CASSVNLAGTDQETQYF.

This rearrangement joins TRBV9 to TRBJ2-7; D gene uncertain. In germline, CDR1 is SGDLS, CDR2 YYNGEE. V lost 1 base, J lost 3 bases, and 5 bases lay in between. CDR3 length: 12 residues. The CDR3 DNA reads TGTGCCAGCAGCGTATCCGACTACGAGCAGTACTTC. Its protein is CASSVSDYEQYF.

This clonotype was detected a few times. V usage is TRBV27 and J usage is TRBJ1-2; D possibly corresponds to TRBD1 (6 bases). Germline lookup yields CDR1 MNHEY and CDR2 SMNVEV (reference sequence). Trimming took off 2 bases at V and 5 bases at J, with 12 bases between the two ends. CDR3 length: 14 amino acids. The CDR3 reads CASSLRPGAYGYTF. CDR3 nucleotides: TGTGCCAGCAGTTTAAGGCCAGGGGCATATGGCTACACCTTC.

This clonotype has only a few counts. The J gene is TRBJ2-2, the V gene TRBV7-9, with D perhaps matching TRBD1 or TRBD2 (7 bases each). Germline V gives CDR1 SEHNR, CDR2 FQNEAQ (reference sequence). Trimming took off 5 bases at V and 3 bases at J, with 16 bases between the two ends. The CDR3 sequence is 16 residues long. Here the CDR3 DNA reads TGTGCCAGCAGCCCCGCCAGGGGGGGACACACCGGGGAGCTGTTTTTT. This codes for CASSPARGGHTGELFF.

The chain combines TRBV19 with TRBJ1-6; D not certain. This CDR3 region has 13 residues. The germline V gene has CDR1 LNHDA and CDR2 SQIVND (reference sequence). V was trimmed by 3 bases and J by 3 bases, leaving 3 bases between them. The CDR3 reads CASSMGYNSPLHF. CDR3 DNA: TGTGCCAGTAGTATGGGCTATAATTCACCCCTCCACTTT.

The J gene is TRBJ2-2, the V gene TRBV11-3; D assignment may be TRBD1 or TRBD2 (5 bases each). The CDR3 is 15 amino acids. From germline, CDR1 is SGHNT and CDR2 YENEEA. Trimming pared 5 bases from V and 3 bases from J, leaving 13 bases between. CDR3 bases: TGTGCCAGCAGCCTCCGGGACGGATACACCGGGGAGCTGTTTTTT. Translation gives CASSLRDGYTGELFF.

This chain links TRBV27 with TRBJ1-1, with D perhaps matching TRBD1 (6 bases). The germline V and J ends were trimmed by 6 bases and 1 base, with 12 bases remaining between them. Germline loops: CDR1 MNHEY, CDR2 SMNVEV (reference sequence). The CDR3 length is 14 residues. The CDR3 is CASSLRGTNTEAFF. The CDR3 nucleotides read TGTGCCAGCAGCCTCAGGGGAACGAACACTGAAGCTTTCTTT.

V gene TRBV6-6 combines with J gene TRBJ2-6; D possibly corresponds to TRBD2 (5 bases). Germline CDR1 and CDR2: MNHNY and SVGAGI (reference sequence). The CDR3 is made up of 17 amino acids. V was pared by 7 bases and J by 1 base, with 17 bases between. The CDR3 sequence is CASTHTPPGSGANVLTF. The CDR3 nucleotides are TGTGCCAGCACCCACACCCCTCCGGGGTCTGGGGCCAACGTCCTGACTTTC.

This rearrangement joins TRBV4-1 to TRBJ2-7, with 9 bases that match TRBD1. Looked up from germline, CDR1 is MGHRA and CDR2 is YSYEKL. Trimming took 6 bases from V and 2 from J; bases not matched to a gene: 8. CDR3 length equals 15 residues. CDR3 coding DNA: TGCGCCAGCAGTTCCTCGGGACAGGGAGCCTACGAGCAGTACTTC. Translation: CASSSSGQGAYEQYF.

This clonotype was seen only a few times. V gene TRBV28 combines with J gene TRBJ1-2, with D tentatively TRBD1 (5 bases). CDR3 size: 13 residues. V lost 8 bases and J 8 bases, leaving 18 bases between the germline ends. The germline gives CDR1 MDHEN, CDR2 SYDVKM. The CDR3 here is CASEGQRGIGYTF. The CDR3 DNA reads as TGTGCCAGCGAGGGCCAGAGGGGAATCGGCTACACCTTC.

This chain joins TRBV7-9 and TRBJ2-2, with 8 bases lining up with TRBD2. CDR1 and CDR2 (germline): SEHNR, FQNEAQ (reference sequence). V lost 8 bases, J lost 3 bases, and 11 bases stayed unmatched. The CDR3 contains 16 residues. The DNA for the CDR3 is TGTGCCAGCGGGGACGTCTCGGGAGGGGACACCGGGGAGCTGTTTTTT. This codes for CASGDVSGGDTGELFF.

The gene calls are TRBV4-1 and TRBJ2-7; D remains ambiguous. Germline CDR1 and CDR2: MGHRA and YSYEKL. Trimming cost V 2 bases and J 0 bases, with 8 bases left between them. The CDR3 has 14 amino acids. The chain's CDR3 is CASSQLVGSYEQYF. The CDR3 nucleotides are TGCGCCAGCAGCCAACTTGTGGGCTCCTACGAGCAGTACTTC.

The V call is TRBV12-3 or TRBV12-4, the J call TRBJ1-4; D is ambiguous. CDR3 length equals 14 residues. Trimming took off 6 bases at V and 7 bases at J, with 15 bases between the two ends. The CDR3 DNA follows: TGTGCCAGCAGCCATCCTTCGGTCCGTGAAAAACTGTTTTTT. Encoded protein: CASSHPSVREKLFF.

This clonotype was counted a few times. The rearrangement joins TRBV5-1 to TRBJ2-7; no clear D gene. The germline CDR1 and CDR2 sequences are SGHRS and YFSETQ. The V and J ends lost 1 base and 1 base respectively, with 12 bases between them. The CDR3 totals 15 residues. The CDR3 is CASSLNSRESYEQYV. As DNA, the CDR3 is TGCGCCAGCAGCTTGAATAGTAGAGAGTCCTACGAGCAGTACGTC.

V usage is TRBV15 and J usage is TRBJ2-3; TRBD1 aligns across 7 bases. Germline trimming cut 2 bases from V and 3 bases from J; bases unmatched to any gene: 2. The CDR3 is made up of 14 amino acids. Germline assignment: CDR1 LNHNV and CDR2 YYDKDF (reference sequence). The CDR3 DNA reads as TGTGCCACCAGCAGACAGGGGGAGACAGATACGCAGTATTTT. Encoded protein: CATSRQGETDTQYF.

This clonotype has more than one count but fewer than ten. The CDR3 loop is CSARGRANSYEQYV. For the CDR3, the DNA is TGCAGTGCTAGAGGTCGAGCAAACTCCTACGAGCAGTACGTC. This chain connects TRBV20-1 to TRBJ2-7; the D is unclear. The CDR3 contains 14 residues. Germline V gene sequence: CDR1 DFQATT, CDR2 SNEGSKA (reference sequence). V lost 1 base and J lost 0, with 10 bases in between.

This clonotype was seen a handful of times. The rearrangement uses TRBV6-1 and TRBJ1-1; D call uncertain. V dropped 11 bases and J dropped 5 bases, with 15 bases sitting between them. CDR3 length: 12 amino acids. Germline V CDR1 and CDR2: MNHNS, SASEGT. This CDR3 is CASFGWRTEAFF. CDR3 coding DNA: TGTGCCTCCTTCGGGTGGAGGACTGAAGCTTTCTTT.

The chain carries TRBV29-1 and TRBJ1-2; TRBD1 matches 9 bases. Germline V gives CDR1 SQVTM, CDR2 ANQGSEA. The junction had 7 bases not matched to a gene; V was cut back by 4 bases and J by 4 bases. The CDR3 loop spans 14 amino acids. The CDR3 spells CSVVIPTGGYGYTF. The CDR3 coding sequence is TGCAGCGTTGTGATCCCGACAGGGGGCTATGGCTACACCTTC.

V usage is TRBV27 and J usage is TRBJ1-1; D perhaps matches TRBD1 (6 bases). Between the trimmed V and J ends, which lost 6 bases and 6 bases, there was a span of 17 bases. The CDR3 loop spans 14 amino acids. Germline V gives CDR1 MNHEY, CDR2 SMNVEV (reference sequence). The CDR3 spells CASSPIRGVSEAFF. CDR3 bases: TGTGCCAGCAGCCCCATAAGGGGGGTATCTGAAGCTTTCTTT.

This clonotype has just a few counts. This chain links TRBV29-1 with TRBJ2-4, with 12 bases fitting TRBD1. In germline, CDR1 is SQVTM, CDR2 ANQGSEA. Germline trimming cut 7 bases from V and 8 bases from J; bases unmatched to any gene: 12. This CDR3 comprises 15 residues. CDR3 protein: CSAQGTGGAGDIQYF. In DNA, the CDR3 is TGCAGCGCCCAAGGGACAGGGGGCGCGGGGGACATTCAGTACTTC.

This clonotype appeared a few times. The chain employs TRBV6-4 and TRBJ2-2, with D maybe TRBD1 (6 bases). The germline V gene encodes CDR1 MRHNA and CDR2 SNTAGT. The CDR3 has 13 amino acids. V shed 3 bases and J shed 4 bases, with 6 bases lying between them. The CDR3 coding sequence is TGTGCCAGCAGTGAGGGGGCCACCGGGGAGCTGTTTTTT. It is translated as CASSEGATGELFF.

This clonotype was counted a few times. V gene TRBV6-4 combines with J gene TRBJ2-3; the match to TRBD2 covers 9 bases. The germline V gene has CDR1 MRHNA and CDR2 SNTAGT. This CDR3 contains 15 residues. With 4 bases clipped from V and 1 base from J, the junction kept 3 bases outside the gene matches. CDR3 in amino acids: CASSVQRGGTDTQYF. CDR3 DNA sequence: TGTGCCAGCAGTGTCCAGCGGGGGGGCACAGATACGCAGTATTTT.